What follows are 31 T cell receptor beta chains derived from one specimen sequenced in a study of human T cells and chemical hapten exposure. From the RACE reads, TCRdb called clonotypes with MiXCR, one entry per CDR3 protein. The sample lists 40,000 to 50,000 distinct CDR3 sequences, about 4% occurring once. The time point was: patch test 1, 2 weeks after DPC sensitization. Described treatment: therapeutic diphenylcyclopropenone sensitization with weekly scalp DPC. Extraction of total RNA was performed on unfractionated whole blood. The specimen was whole blood, collected in connection with sensitization to the hapten diphenylcyclopropenone (DPC). The receptors were gathered from a man aged 50-60 years with alopecia areata. Some clones in this sample may be carry-over from other donors' samples.

The V gene is TRBV11-3, the J gene TRBJ2-3, with D hard to call. V gave up 1 base and J gave up 1 base, with 3 bases separating them. The V gene's germline CDR1 is SGHNT and CDR2 YENEEA. This CDR3 contains 13 residues. CDR3 sequence: CASSLGRTDTQYF. The CDR3 region has the DNA TGTGCCAGCAGCTTAGGGCGCACAGATACGCAGTATTTT.

This clonotype was seen at least ten times. The rearrangement uses TRBV7-9 and TRBJ2-1, with 8 bases aligning to TRBD2. The CDR3 length is 16 residues. In germline, CDR1 is SEHNR, CDR2 FQNEAQ (reference sequence). The V segment lost 5 bases and the J segment 0 bases; nucleotides outside the gene matches: 6. For the CDR3, the DNA is TGTGCCAGCAGCCCCCTAGCGGGCCGCTCCTACAATGAGCAGTTCTTC. Residues: CASSPLAGRSYNEQFF.

Many counts were recorded for this clonotype. The chain links TRBV28 to TRBJ1-5; no clear D. Germline lookup yields CDR1 MDHEN and CDR2 SYDVKM. The length of the CDR3 is 13 residues. The V and J ends lost 7 bases and 6 bases respectively, with 13 bases between them. The CDR3 region is CASNERAGQPQHF. Here the CDR3 DNA reads TGTGCCAGCAACGAGAGGGCCGGTCAGCCCCAGCATTTT. Variable domain in full (rest from reference TRBV28 and TRBJ1-5): DVKVTQSSRYLVKRTGEKVFLECVQDMDHENMFWYRQDPGLGLRLIYFSYDVKMKEKGDIPEGYSVSREKKERFSLILESASTNQTSMYLCASNERAGQPQHFGDGTRLSIL.

This clonotype was observed many times. This sequence joins TRBV6-2 or TRBV6-3 and TRBJ2-7, with 7 bases matching TRBD1. The CDR3 spans 11 residues. Losses at the gene ends were 8 bases for V and 5 bases for J; bases not matched to a gene: 3. CDR1 and CDR2 (germline): MNHEY, SVGEGT. The CDR3 nucleotides are TGTGCCAGCCGACAGGGTAACGAGCAGTACTTC. It encodes CASRQGNEQYF.

This clonotype was observed many times. V and J are TRBV6-2 or TRBV6-3 and TRBJ2-1; TRBD2 aligns across 7 bases. The junction had 5 bases not matched to a gene; V was cut back by 0 bases and J by 15 bases. Germline assignment: CDR1 MNHEY and CDR2 SVGEGT. The CDR3 covers 12 residues. The CDR3: CASSYSREYRFF. The DNA for the CDR3 is TGTGCCAGCAGTTACTCGCGGGAGTATCGGTTCTTC.

This clonotype was recorded at least ten times. V gene TRBV28 combines with J gene TRBJ1-5; possibly TRBD1 for D (5 bases). V was cut by 3 bases and J by 6 bases, with 15 bases left in between. Germline CDR1 MDHEN, CDR2 SYDVKM. The CDR3 extends over 15 amino acids. The CDR3 region is CASSLSRRVGQPQHF. The CDR3 DNA follows: TGTGCCAGCAGTTTGAGTCGCAGGGTCGGTCAGCCCCAGCATTTT.

This clonotype showed up many times. The chain links TRBV6-2 or TRBV6-3 to TRBJ2-1; 12 bases map to TRBD2. Trimming removed 6 bases from V and 12 bases from J; junction bases left unmatched: 9. The CDR3 totals 14 residues. Germline V lookup: CDR1 MNHEY, CDR2 SVGEGT. CDR3 loop: CASRQGSSGRVQFF. The CDR3 DNA is TGTGCCAGCAGGCAGGGGTCTAGCGGGAGGGTGCAGTTCTTC.

This clonotype showed up many times. CDR3 residues: CASSQWTGGEETQYF. In DNA form, the CDR3 reads TGCGCCAGCAGTCAGTGGACAGGGGGCGAAGAGACCCAGTACTTC. The genes are TRBV23-1 and TRBJ2-5, with 11 nucleotides matching TRBD1. TRBV23-1 is given ORF status, its function remaining uncertain. V shed 3 bases and J 3 bases; nucleotides not matched to a gene: 3. The CDR3 is 15 amino acids.

This clonotype has a count of ten or more. This chain uses TRBV20-1 with TRBJ2-2, with TRBD1 as a possible D gene (5 bases). V shed 7 bases and J shed 1 base, with 7 bases lying between them. The CDR3 contains 12 residues. Germline CDR1 is DFQATT and CDR2 is SNEGSKA (reference sequence). As DNA, the CDR3 is TGCAGTGTCCAGGGGAACACCGGGGAGCTGTTTTTT. Residues: CSVQGNTGELFF.

This rearrangement joins TRBV20-1 to TRBJ2-3; 9 bases agree with TRBD1. CDR1 and CDR2 (germline): DFQATT, SNEGSKA (reference sequence). Trimming at V came to 0 bases and at J to 1 base, leaving 2 bases not matched to a gene. The CDR3 is 15 residues long. The CDR3 coding sequence is TGCAGTGCTAGAGATCGGGACAGGGGCACAGATACGCAGTATTTT. Protein product: CSARDRDRGTDTQYF.

There are many counts of this clonotype. The genes are TRBV28 and TRBJ1-6; 7 bases fit TRBD1. Losses at the gene ends were 5 bases for V and 8 bases for J; bases not matched to a gene: 9. The CDR3 has 15 residues. Looked up from germline, CDR1 is MDHEN and CDR2 is SYDVKM. The DNA of the CDR3 is TGTGCCAGCAGTCAACCACAGGGACAGTATTCACCCCTCCACTTT. It translates to CASSQPQGQYSPLHF.

Points on this clonotype: A read error may explain this, as a much larger clone is one base away. This chain joins TRBV11-2 and TRBJ2-4; TRBD1 is a possible D gene (6 bases). Per germline, CDR1 SGHAT and CDR2 FQNNGV. The length of the CDR3 is 16 residues. The V end was cut by 3 bases, the J end by 4 bases, with 16 bases between. CDR3: CASSFLDSLVKNIQYF. The CDR3 nucleotides are TGTGCCAGCAGCTTTTTGGACAGCCTAGTGAAAAACATTCAGTACTTC.

The sample holds many counts of this clonotype. The chain couples TRBV11-3 to TRBJ2-5; TRBD1 aligns across 7 bases. The CDR3 has 14 residues. Trimming removed 6 bases from V and 4 bases from J; junction bases left unmatched: 8. Germline V gene sequence: CDR1 SGHNT, CDR2 YENEEA. Here the CDR3 reads CASSSGTGVETQYF. CDR3 DNA: TGTGCCAGCAGTTCCGGAACAGGGGTAGAGACCCAGTACTTC.

The chain joins TRBV10-2 to TRBJ2-1, with 16 bases identical to TRBD2. Germline CDR1 is WSHSY and CDR2 is SAAADI. V gave up 6 bases and J gave up 9 bases; unmatched junction bases: 8. The CDR3 is made up of 16 amino acids. CDR3 in DNA: TGCGCCAGCAGGGAGGGACTAGCGGGAGGGCTGGGTGAGCAGTTCTTC. It specifies CASREGLAGGLGEQFF.

This clonotype has just a few counts. The V gene is TRBV9, the J gene TRBJ2-2, with D unresolved. Germline values: CDR1 SGDLS, CDR2 YYNGEE. Trimming stripped 0 bases from V and 5 bases from J, with 5 bases between. The CDR3 has 13 amino acids. The CDR3 reads CASSVEGTGELFF. CDR3 coding DNA: TGTGCCAGCAGCGTAGAGGGTACCGGGGAGCTGTTTTTT.

In its sample, this clonotype was seen many times. The chain joins TRBV5-1 to TRBJ2-1; TRBD2 agrees at 7 bases. CDR3 length: 14 residues. After removal of 1 base from V and 7 bases from J, the junction contained 5 bases not matched to a gene. The germline gives CDR1 SGHRS, CDR2 YFSETQ. The CDR3 bases are TGCGCCAGCAGCTTGACTGGCGGGAGTAATGAGCAGTTCTTC. The encoded protein is CASSLTGGSNEQFF. Based on the CDR3 plus reference TRBV5-1 and TRBJ2-1, the full variable domain is KAGVTQTPRYLIKTRGQQVTLSCSPISGHRSVSWYQQTPGQGLQFLFEYFSETQRNKGNFPGRFSGRQFSNSRSEMNVSTLELGDSALYLCASSLTGGSNEQFFGPGTRLTVL.

In its sample, this clonotype was seen many times. The rearrangement links TRBV12-3 or TRBV12-4 to TRBJ2-1, with D unclear. Trimming took off 0 bases at V and 9 bases at J, with 9 bases between the two ends. The CDR3 has 13 residues. The CDR3 sequence is CASSLARPSEQFF. The DNA for the CDR3 is TGTGCCAGCAGTTTAGCTAGACCCAGTGAGCAGTTCTTC.

This clonotype was found a few times. V usage is TRBV6-2 or TRBV6-3 and J usage is TRBJ2-3, with TRBD1 identical over 10 bases. Germline trimming cut 6 bases from V and 4 bases from J; bases unmatched to any gene: 4. The CDR3 runs 14 residues. Germline CDR1 is MNHEY and CDR2 is SVGEGT. The CDR3 nucleotides read TGTGCCAGCAGAGACAGGGGGCGAGCAGATACGCAGTATTTT. Residues: CASRDRGRADTQYF.

This clonotype appeared many times. This sequence joins TRBV5-1 and TRBJ1-1, with D perhaps matching TRBD1 (6 bases). The CDR3 is 14 amino acids. Germline V gives CDR1 SGHRS, CDR2 YFSETQ. V shed 1 base and J shed 1 base, with 8 bases lying between them. CDR3 bases: TGCGCCAGCAGCTTGACAGGGAAGAACACTGAAGCTTTCTTT. This sequence encodes CASSLTGKNTEAFF.

The table lists this clonotype with many counts. This rearrangement joins TRBV11-2 to TRBJ1-5; D is possibly TRBD1 (5 bases). CDR1 and CDR2 from the germline V gene are SGHAT and FQNNGV. This CDR3 has 17 residues. V was shortened by 5 bases and J by 1 base, with 18 bases between the two germline ends. CDR3 DNA: TGTGCCAGCAGCCGCCTAGGAGGGGCAGTAAGCAATCAGCCCCAGCATTTT. As protein: CASSRLGGAVSNQPQHF. Combining the CDR3 with reference TRBV11-2 and TRBJ1-5 gives the whole variable domain EAGVAQSPRYKIIEKRQSVAFWCNPISGHATLYWYQQILGQGPKLLIQFQNNGVVDDSQLPKDRFSAERLKGVDSTLKIQPAKLEDSAVYLCASSRLGGAVSNQPQHFGDGTRLSIL.

Many counts were recorded for this clonotype. This sequence joins TRBV12-3 or TRBV12-4 and TRBJ1-5, with a tentative D call TRBD1 (6 bases). CDR3 length: 14 amino acids. Trimming removed 3 bases from V and 6 bases from J, with 12 bases in between. Here the CDR3 reads CASSLAGASQPQHF. CDR3 DNA sequence: TGTGCCAGCAGTTTGGCGGGGGCAAGTCAGCCCCAGCATTTT.

In this sample, this clonotype turned up many times. The chain has TRBV7-8 and TRBJ1-6; unclear D gene. The CDR3 length is 14 residues. The V and J ends lost 0 bases and 7 bases respectively, with 7 bases between them. Germline-derived CDR1 and CDR2 are SGHVS and FQNEAQ. In DNA form, the CDR3 reads TGTGCCAGCAGCTTAGCGCCCGCCAATTCACCCCTCCACTTT. Its translation is CASSLAPANSPLHF.

This clonotype has a count of ten or more. This chain links TRBV2 with TRBJ2-7; no clear D gene. The germline V and J ends were trimmed by 3 bases and 3 bases, with 12 bases remaining between them. Germline CDR1 and CDR2: SNHLY and FYNNEI. CDR3 length: 14 amino acids. CDR3 nucleotides: TGTGCCAGCAGTGAGGGTCTACAGTTCTACGAGCAGTACTTC. It translates to CASSEGLQFYEQYF.

The sample holds a few counts of this clonotype. The chain uses TRBV5-1 and TRBJ2-3; 11 bases are shared with TRBD2. Germline CDR1 reads SGHRS; CDR2 reads YFSETQ. V gave up 6 bases and J gave up 5 bases; unmatched junction bases: 8. CDR3 length equals 15 residues. CDR3 residues: CASTRTGTSGDTQYF. As DNA, the CDR3 is TGCGCCAGCACCCGGACCGGGACTAGCGGAGATACGCAGTATTTT.

The V gene is TRBV7-9, the J gene TRBJ1-5; D not resolved. The CDR3 covers 13 residues. Between the trimmed V and J ends, which lost 1 base and 5 bases, there was a span of 6 bases. Germline V gene lookup returns CDR1 SEHNR and CDR2 FQNEAQ (reference sequence). The CDR3 loop reads CASSLGGYQPQHF. In nucleotides, the CDR3 is TGTGCCAGCAGCTTAGGAGGGTATCAGCCCCAGCATTTT.

At least ten counts were recorded for this clonotype. V gene TRBV28 combines with J gene TRBJ1-1; 11 positions match TRBD1. The CDR3 runs 13 residues. Germline-derived CDR1 and CDR2 are MDHEN and SYDVKM. V was clipped by 4 bases and J by 8 bases; unmatched bases: 3. The CDR3 protein is CASSSGQGAEAFF. DNA for the CDR3: TGTGCCAGCAGTTCTGGACAGGGGGCGGAAGCTTTCTTT.

This clonotype showed up many times. The V call is TRBV20-1, the J call TRBJ1-1; the D is unclear. Germline V gene sequence: CDR1 DFQATT, CDR2 SNEGSKA (reference sequence). The CDR3 spans 12 residues. V was clipped by 1 base and J by 4 bases, with 7 bases between them. CDR3 in DNA: TGCAGTGCTAGAGGAGGTGGCACTGAAGCTTTCTTT. This sequence encodes CSARGGGTEAFF.

This clonotype was picked up many times. V usage is TRBV5-4 and J usage is TRBJ2-2, with a weak D call TRBD1 (6 bases). CDR1 is SGHNT, CDR2 YYREEE, per germline (reference sequence). CDR3 size: 14 residues. V was shortened by 4 bases and J by 4 bases, with 11 bases between the two germline ends. The chain's CDR3 is CASSTVQGTGELFF. The CDR3 DNA is TGTGCCAGCAGCACGGTACAGGGCACCGGGGAGCTGTTTTTT.

The chain couples TRBV25-1 to TRBJ2-2; 8 bases align to TRBD1. V shed 6 bases and J 5 bases; nucleotides not matched to a gene: 5. The CDR3 totals 14 residues. Germline V gene lookup returns CDR1 MGHDK and CDR2 SYGVNS. The CDR3 is CASRRTGRTGELFF. The DNA for the CDR3 is TGTGCCAGCAGAAGGACAGGGAGGACCGGGGAGCTGTTTTTT.

There are many counts of this clonotype. The genes are TRBV7-2 and TRBJ2-5, with D tentatively TRBD1 (5 bases). The ends were cut back, 1 base at V and 1 base at J, with 7 bases in the middle. The CDR3 spans 14 residues. Germline lookup yields CDR1 SGHTA and CDR2 FQGNSA. Here the CDR3 DNA reads TGTGCCAGCAGCTTAGTCCAGGGCCAAGAGACCCAGTACTTC. This sequence encodes CASSLVQGQETQYF.

The J gene is TRBJ2-1, the V gene TRBV19; D possibly corresponds to TRBD2 (6 bases). V was shortened by 5 bases and J by 8 bases, with 19 bases between the two germline ends. Germline V CDR1 and CDR2: LNHDA, SQIVND (reference sequence). The CDR3 has 15 amino acids. In DNA form, the CDR3 reads TGTGCCAGTAGTGTGGAGCGGGCAACTGGGGATGAGCAGTTCTTC. Its protein is CASSVERATGDEQFF.